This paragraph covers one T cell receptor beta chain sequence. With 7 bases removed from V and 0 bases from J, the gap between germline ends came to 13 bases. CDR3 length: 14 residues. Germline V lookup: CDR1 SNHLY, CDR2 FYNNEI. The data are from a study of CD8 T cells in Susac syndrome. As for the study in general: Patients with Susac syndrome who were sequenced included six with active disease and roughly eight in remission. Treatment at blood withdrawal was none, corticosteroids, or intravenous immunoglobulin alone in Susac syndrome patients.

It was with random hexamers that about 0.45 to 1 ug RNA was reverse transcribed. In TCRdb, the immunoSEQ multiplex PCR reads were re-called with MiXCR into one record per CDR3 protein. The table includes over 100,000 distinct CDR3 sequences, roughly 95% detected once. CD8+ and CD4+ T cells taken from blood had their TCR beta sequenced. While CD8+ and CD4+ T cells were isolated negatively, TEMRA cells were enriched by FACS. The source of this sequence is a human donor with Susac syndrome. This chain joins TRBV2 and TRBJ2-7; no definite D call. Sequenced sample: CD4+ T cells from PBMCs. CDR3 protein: CASTPDPISYEQYF. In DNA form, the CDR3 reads TGTGCCAGCACCCCGGACCCAATCTCCTACGAGCAGTACTTC.